The clone carrying this T cell receptor (beta chain) turned up a few times. The data belong to a study of T cell changes during pregnancy in multiple sclerosis. The repertoire was sequenced with immunoSEQ multiplex PCR; TCRdb's copy has only in-frame clones and lacks some. The sample has around 62,000 clones; less than 95% are singletons. The CDR3 totals 15 residues. Trimming cost V 4 bases and J 0 bases, with 13 bases left between them. Germline lookup yields CDR1 SGHRS and CDR2 YFSETQ. The sequencing here drew on peripheral blood, taken in the third trimester of pregnancy. V gene TRBV5-1 combines with J gene TRBJ1-1; D perhaps matches TRBD1 (5 bases). The TCR was taken from a female donor with multiple sclerosis, enrolled in a pregnancy study. The CDR3 sequence is CASSPQTDLNTEAFF. The CDR3 region has the DNA TGCGCCAGCAGCCCTCAGACAGACCTGAACACTGAAGCTTTCTTT.